The 11 T cell receptor beta chains reported below all come from one sample, sequenced in a study of blood T cell repertoires in COVID-19. TCRdb keeps only in-frame clones here, not all; method: immunoSEQ multiplex PCR. The data show approximately 25,000 clones, over 70% seen once. What was sequenced was peripheral blood. The receptor set was obtained from a man at least 80 years old with active or convalescent COVID-19.

The chain has TRBV15 and TRBJ2-1, with D hard to call. The CDR3 extends over 12 amino acids. CDR1 is LNHNV, CDR2 YYDKDF, per germline (reference sequence). Trimming removed 0 bases at V and 9 bases at J, with 6 bases between. The CDR3 DNA follows: TGTGCCACCAGCAGAGAACAGACTGAGCAGTTCTTC. Amino acid sequence: CATSREQTEQFF.

CDR3 sequence: CASTPRGGQAGGNTF. The CDR3 DNA is TGTGCCAGCACCCCAAGGGGGGGACAGGCCGGTGGAAACACCTTC. The chain combines TRBV28 with TRBJ1-2; 8 bases are shared with TRBD1. With 7 bases clipped from V and 12 bases from J, the junction kept 19 bases outside the gene matches. Germline CDR1 and CDR2: MDHEN and SYDVKM. There are 15 residues in the CDR3.

The V gene is TRBV6-1, the J gene TRBJ2-7; tentatively, D is TRBD2 (5 bases). The germline V and J ends were trimmed by 2 bases and 7 bases, with 15 bases remaining between them. The V gene's germline CDR1 is MNHNS and CDR2 SASEGT. The CDR3 spans 14 residues. The CDR3 spells CASSENILREEQYF. The DNA for the CDR3 is TGTGCCAGCAGTGAAAACATCCTACGGGAAGAGCAGTACTTC.

This clone was seen a handful of times. This chain uses TRBV7-2 with TRBJ1-1; weak D call: TRBD1 (5 bases). V was clipped by 3 bases and J by 4 bases, with 24 bases between them. Germline V gives CDR1 SGHTA, CDR2 FQGNSA. This CDR3 contains 18 residues. The CDR3 DNA reads as TGTGCCAGCAGCTTGAGACAGCCCTTGCTCAGGGTCGGCACTGAAGCTTTCTTT. Its translation: CASSLRQPLLRVGTEAFF.

The rearrangement uses TRBV28 and TRBJ2-7, with TRBD2 as a possible D gene (6 bases). V lost 5 bases and J lost 6, with 17 bases in between. This CDR3 is built from 14 residues. From germline, CDR1 is MDHEN and CDR2 SYDVKM. This CDR3 is CASSPSGLGSEQYF. CDR3 DNA: TGTGCCAGCAGTCCCAGCGGGTTGGGATCCGAGCAGTACTTC.

This chain joins TRBV7-3 and TRBJ2-1; D may be TRBD1 (8 bases). Trimming took off 5 bases at V and 5 bases at J, with 19 bases between the two ends. Germline assignment: CDR1 SGHTA and CDR2 FQGTGA. The CDR3 sequence is 16 residues long. In nucleotides, the CDR3 is TGTGCCAGCAGCCCACAGGGGGGGTTGTCCCACAATGAGCAGTTCTTC. Translating gives CASSPQGGLSHNEQFF.

This sequence joins TRBV2 and TRBJ1-2; D is undetermined. This CDR3 has 13 residues. The ends were cut back, 3 bases at V and 0 bases at J, with 5 bases in the middle. Germline V gene sequence: CDR1 SNHLY, CDR2 FYNNEI. The CDR3: CASSDTPNYGYTF. The DNA of the CDR3 is TGTGCCAGCAGTGACACTCCTAACTATGGCTACACCTTC.

This clone was seen more than once but under ten times. The rearrangement joins TRBV28 to TRBJ1-1; D is undetermined. This CDR3 is 11 amino acids long. Germline CDR1 is MDHEN and CDR2 is SYDVKM. The germline V and J ends were trimmed by 6 bases and 3 bases, with 5 bases remaining between them. CDR3 residues: CASSPDTEAFF. In DNA, the CDR3 is TGTGCCAGCAGCCCGGACACTGAAGCTTTCTTT.

V and J are TRBV5-1 and TRBJ2-5; 10 bases are shared with TRBD2. The CDR3 spans 14 residues. V dropped 4 bases and J dropped 4; count of bases not matched to a gene: 4. Germline CDR1 and CDR2: SGHRS and YFSETQ. CDR3 amino acids: CASSRSSGGETQYF. The DNA for the CDR3 is TGCGCCAGCAGCAGATCTAGCGGGGGAGAGACCCAGTACTTC.

V usage is TRBV4-1 and J usage is TRBJ1-1, with D possibly being TRBD1 (6 bases). Germline values: CDR1 MGHRA, CDR2 YSYEKL. V lost 3 bases and J lost 4, with 12 bases in between. The CDR3 totals 14 residues. In nucleotides, the CDR3 is TGCGCCAGCAGCCAGGGACATTTGGGCACTGAAGCTTTCTTT. Translation gives CASSQGHLGTEAFF.

The V call is TRBV5-1, the J call TRBJ2-1; D may be TRBD2 (6 bases). Germline-derived CDR1 and CDR2 are SGHRS and YFSETQ. There are 16 residues in the CDR3. Trimming left V 4 bases short and J 1 base short, with 15 bases between. CDR3 loop: CASSTLRAGSYNEQFF. DNA of the CDR3: TGCGCCAGCAGCACCCTCCGGGCGGGATCCTACAATGAGCAGTTCTTC.